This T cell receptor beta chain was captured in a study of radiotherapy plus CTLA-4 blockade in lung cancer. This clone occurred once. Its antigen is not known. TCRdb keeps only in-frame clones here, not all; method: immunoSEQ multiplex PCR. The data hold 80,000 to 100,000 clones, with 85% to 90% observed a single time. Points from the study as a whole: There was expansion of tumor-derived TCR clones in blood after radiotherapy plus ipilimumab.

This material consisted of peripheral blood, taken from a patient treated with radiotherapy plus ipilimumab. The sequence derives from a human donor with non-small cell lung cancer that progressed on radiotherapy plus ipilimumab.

CDR3 DNA sequence: TGTGCCAGCAGACAGGGCACAAGGGATACGCAGTATTTT. This gives the protein CASRQGTRDTQYF. V and J are TRBV27 and TRBJ2-3; D perhaps matches TRBD1 (6 bases). This CDR3 contains 13 residues. CDR1 MNHEY and CDR2 SMNVEV come from the germline V gene (reference sequence). Trimming removed 6 bases at V and 6 bases at J, with 13 bases between.